Presented here are 29 T cell receptor beta chains from one specimen sequenced in a study of CD8 T cells in Susac syndrome (dated by TCRdb to the late 2010s). The receptor library was made with the immunoSEQ multiplex PCR assay. RNA was extracted with the RNeasy kit and roughly 0.45 to 1 ug was reverse transcribed using random hexamers. TCRdb itself trimmed the public reads at Q25 with fastp, ran MiXCR and retained productive beta chains. Records with the same CDR3 protein are collapsed into one entry carrying the most frequent genes and DNA. The sample contains around 190,000 distinct CDR3 sequences, approximately 93% of them found a single time. The biggest ten clones account for 0.1% of the sample. Sequencing used CD4+ T cells from PBMCs. Source of these receptors: a human donor in good health.

This chain uses TRBV12-3 or TRBV12-4 with TRBJ1-1; D ambiguous. V was clipped by 7 bases and J by 1 base, with 10 bases between them. The CDR3 consists of 13 residues. This CDR3 is CASMVAGNTEAFF. CDR3 nucleotides: TGTGCCAGCATGGTGGCCGGGAACACTGAAGCTTTCTTT.

The J gene is TRBJ2-5, the V gene TRBV14; D call uncertain. The CDR3 is 13 residues long. CDR1 and CDR2 (germline): SGHDN, FVKESK. The germline V and J ends were trimmed by 1 base and 3 bases, with 6 bases remaining between them. For the CDR3, the DNA is TGTGCCAGCAGCCAAGTTGGAAAAGAGACCCAGTACTTC. Its translation: CASSQVGKETQYF.

V gene TRBV10-3 combines with J gene TRBJ1-5; D may be TRBD1 (5 bases). V was trimmed by 6 bases and J by 5 bases, leaving 14 bases between them. CDR1 ENHRY and CDR2 SYGVKD come from the germline V gene. This CDR3 spans 14 amino acids. The CDR3 coding sequence is TGTGCCATCAGGGGCGACAGCGGGCATCAGCCCCAGCATTTT. Protein product: CAIRGDSGHQPQHF.

The J gene is TRBJ2-3, the V gene TRBV29-1; 10 bases align to TRBD2. V lost 5 bases and J lost 1; bases outside the gene matches: 3. CDR1 and CDR2 from the germline V gene are SQVTM and ANQGSEA. The CDR3 contains 14 residues. Here the CDR3 reads CSVIAGGRTDTQYF. As DNA, the CDR3 is TGCAGCGTTATAGCGGGGGGCCGCACAGATACGCAGTATTTT.

The DNA of the CDR3 is TGCAGTGCCCAAAGCACAGTACAAGAGACCCAGTACTTC. Translated: CSAQSTVQETQYF. The chain employs TRBV20-1 and TRBJ2-5; D is unclear. Germline V gives CDR1 DFQATT, CDR2 SNEGSKA (reference sequence). This CDR3 is 13 amino acids long. Trimming removed 6 bases at V and 2 bases at J, with 13 bases between.

This clonotype was detected once. This chain connects TRBV6-5 to TRBJ2-7; 9 nucleotides align to TRBD2. The CDR3 covers 15 residues. The germline V gene has CDR1 MNHEY and CDR2 SVGAGI. The J segment lost 0 bases and the V segment lost 0 bases, leaving 0 bases of the junction unmatched. The CDR3 loop is CASSYSRGGSYEQYF. CDR3 sequence (DNA): TGTGCCAGCAGTTACTCGCGGGGGGGCTCCTACGAGCAGTACTTC.

The J gene is TRBJ2-1, the V gene TRBV6-6, with D perhaps matching TRBD2 (5 bases). This CDR3 region has 16 residues. The ends were cut back, 5 bases at V and 8 bases at J, with 22 bases in the middle. CDR1 MNHNY and CDR2 SVGAGI come from the germline V gene (reference sequence). The CDR3 here is CASSPPEKRPGDEQFF. The CDR3 coding sequence is TGTGCCAGCAGTCCCCCGGAGAAGCGGCCTGGGGATGAGCAGTTCTTC.

The chain joins TRBV28 to TRBJ2-7; unclear D gene. The CDR3 has 14 residues. V lost 6 bases and J 2 bases, leaving 14 bases between the germline ends. Germline CDR1 is MDHEN and CDR2 is SYDVKM. The CDR3 loop reads CASRDRRGPYEQYV. The CDR3 bases are TGTGCCAGCAGGGACCGCAGAGGCCCCTACGAGCAGTACGTC.

The CDR3 here is CASRVSLLTYEQYV. For the CDR3, the DNA is TGCGCCAGCAGGGTCAGCCTGCTAACCTACGAGCAGTACGTC. This sequence joins TRBV5-1 and TRBJ2-7, with no clear D. V was cut by 5 bases and J by 2 bases, with 14 bases left in between. CDR3 size: 14 residues. Germline CDR1 SGHRS, CDR2 YFSETQ.

This chain links TRBV7-2 with TRBJ2-7; TRBD1 is a possible D gene (6 bases). Trimming left V 4 bases short and J 5 bases short, with 9 bases between. The germline V gene has CDR1 SGHTA and CDR2 FQGNSA. The CDR3 totals 12 residues. CDR3: CASSYRADEQYF. CDR3 coding DNA: TGTGCCAGCAGCTACAGGGCGGACGAGCAGTACTTC.

CDR3 sequence (DNA): TGTGCCAGTAGCGCGACTAGACCGGGGGAGCTGTTTTTT. Its translation: CASSATRPGELFF. The genes are TRBV19 and TRBJ2-2; tentatively, D is TRBD2 (6 bases). Per germline, CDR1 LNHDA and CDR2 SQIVND (reference sequence). The CDR3 contains 13 residues. V gave up 6 bases and J gave up 8 bases, with 13 bases separating them.

The chain uses TRBV3-1 and TRBJ2-5; perhaps TRBD2 as D (7 bases). Trimming removed 0 bases from V and 2 bases from J, with 13 bases in between. The CDR3 totals 16 residues. Germline V gene data show CDR1 as LGHDT and CDR2 as YNNKEL (reference sequence). The CDR3 sequence is CASSQETGGGQETQYF. DNA for the CDR3: TGTGCCAGCAGCCAAGAAACGGGGGGCGGACAAGAGACCCAGTACTTC.

The sample holds a few counts of this clonotype. This rearrangement joins TRBV5-1 to TRBJ2-5; no reliable D call. Germline V gene sequence: CDR1 SGHRS, CDR2 YFSETQ. The CDR3 sequence is 15 residues long. V lost 0 bases to trimming and J lost 5 bases, with 14 bases between them. The CDR3 loop reads CASSLVRRTRETQYF. CDR3 nucleotides: TGCGCCAGCAGCTTGGTCCGACGGACCCGGGAGACCCAGTACTTC. Looking up the rest from reference TRBV5-1 and TRBJ2-5 gives the full variable domain: KAGVTQTPRYLIKTRGQQVTLSCSPISGHRSVSWYQQTPGQGLQFLFEYFSETQRNKGNFPGRFSGRQFSNSRSEMNVSTLELGDSALYLCASSLVRRTRETQYFGPGTRLLVL.

This clonotype was counted a single time. The V call is TRBV7-9, the J call TRBJ2-3; 10 bases fit TRBD2. The CDR3 is 17 amino acids. V gave up 0 bases and J gave up 4 bases; unmatched junction bases: 7. Germline values: CDR1 SEHNR, CDR2 FQNEAQ (reference sequence). The DNA of the CDR3 is TGTGCCAGCAGCTTAGCGGGGCTAACTAGCGGGGCAGATACGCAGTATTTT. It is translated as CASSLAGLTSGADTQYF.

The rearrangement links TRBV10-3 to TRBJ1-2; no reliable D call. CDR1 and CDR2 (germline): ENHRY, SYGVKD. The CDR3 is 14 amino acids. The V end was cut by 2 bases, the J end by 4 bases, with 11 bases between. CDR3 sequence (DNA): TGTGCCATCAGTGAGCCCTCGGCTATCTATGGCTACACCTTC. Translating it yields CAISEPSAIYGYTF.

J is TRBJ1-6 and V is TRBV12-3 or TRBV12-4, with D possibly TRBD1 on 5 matching bases. The V end lost 3 bases, the J end lost 8 bases, and 17 bases lay between the germline ends. This CDR3 is built from 16 residues. CDR3 protein: CASSFTTGQGYSPLHF. The CDR3 DNA is TGTGCCAGCAGTTTCACAACCGGGCAGGGATATTCACCCCTCCACTTT.

V gene TRBV3-1 combines with J gene TRBJ2-7, with TRBD1 as a possible D gene (6 bases). This CDR3 spans 18 amino acids. The ends were cut back, 0 bases at V and 5 bases at J, with 23 bases in the middle. The germline CDR1 and CDR2 sequences are LGHDT and YNNKEL (reference sequence). This CDR3 is CASSQDPRQAESGNEQYV. The CDR3 nucleotides are TGTGCCAGCAGCCAAGATCCTAGACAGGCGGAATCAGGCAACGAGCAGTACGTC.

This clonotype showed up just once. The rearrangement links TRBV7-2 to TRBJ2-1, with no clear D. CDR1 SGHTA and CDR2 FQGNSA come from the germline V gene. The CDR3 extends over 12 amino acids. V was pared by 3 bases and J by 3 bases, with 3 bases between. DNA of the CDR3: TGTGCCAGCAGCTTGGTCTACAATGAGCAGTTCTTC. It codes for CASSLVYNEQFF. The whole variable domain, filled in from reference TRBV7-2 and TRBJ2-1, reads GAGVSQSPSNKVTEKGKDVELRCDPISGHTALYWYRQSLGQGLEFLIYFQGNSAPDKSGLPSDRFSAERTGGSVSTLTIQRTQQEDSAVYLCASSLVYNEQFFGPGTRLTVL.

As for this clonotype: Sequence at one end of the junction differs from germline and may be a read error. The V call is TRBV7-2, the J call TRBJ2-6, with D possibly being TRBD2 (6 bases). CDR3 length: 16 amino acids. The germline V gene encodes CDR1 SGHTA and CDR2 FQGNSA. CDR3 bases: TGTGCCAGCAGCTTGGGGACTTCCTCTGGGGCCAACGCCCTGACTTTC. It codes for CASSLGTSSGANALTF.

The rearrangement joins TRBV29-1 to TRBJ1-5, with TRBD1 matching 7 bases. Germline loops: CDR1 SQVTM, CDR2 ANQGSEA. With 4 bases clipped from V and 6 bases from J, the junction kept 3 bases outside the gene matches. There are 12 residues in the CDR3. Here the CDR3 DNA reads TGCAGCGTTGGACAGGGCTCTCAGCCCCAGCATTTT. Translating gives CSVGQGSQPQHF. The variable domain in full, completed from reference TRBV29-1 and TRBJ1-5, reads SAVISQKPSRDICQRGTSLTIQCQVDSQVTMMFWYRQQPGQSLTLIATANQGSEATYESGFVIDKFPISRPNLTFSTLTVSNMSPEDSSIYLCSVGQGSQPQHFGDGTRLSIL.

This chain joins TRBV19 and TRBJ2-2; tentative D call: TRBD2 (6 bases). This CDR3 has 13 amino acids. Germline V gene lookup returns CDR1 LNHDA and CDR2 SQIVND (reference sequence). Trimming pared 6 bases from V and 6 bases from J, leaving 11 bases between. The CDR3 region has the DNA TGTGCCAGTAGAAAGGAGGGGTCCGGGGAGCTGTTTTTT. Protein product: CASRKEGSGELFF.

The rearrangement links TRBV9 to TRBJ2-3; TRBD2 aligns across 9 bases. Germline CDR1 and CDR2: SGDLS and YYNGEE. J gave up 3 bases and V 3 bases, and 8 bases lay outside the gene matches. The CDR3 covers 16 residues. The DNA for the CDR3 is TGTGCCAGCAGCGGACACCCGGGACTAGCAACAGATACGCAGTATTTT. This encodes CASSGHPGLATDTQYF. Supplemented by reference TRBV9 and TRBJ2-3, the full variable domain reads DSGVTQTPKHLITATGQRVTLRCSPRSGDLSVYWYQQSLDQGLQFLIQYYNGEERAKGNILERFSAQQFPDLHSELNLSSLELGDSALYFCASSGHPGLATDTQYFGPGTRLTVL.

This chain uses TRBV7-3 with TRBJ2-4; no definite D call. Germline lookup yields CDR1 SGHTA and CDR2 FQGTGA. The CDR3 runs to 16 residues. Trimming stripped 0 bases from V and 1 base from J, with 10 bases between. In DNA form, the CDR3 reads TGTGCCAGCAGCTTAACAGAAGCTACCGCCAAAAACATTCAGTACTTC. Amino acids: CASSLTEATAKNIQYF.

This chain uses TRBV9 with TRBJ2-7; 7 bases match TRBD2. Germline values: CDR1 SGDLS, CDR2 YYNGEE. V was clipped by 0 bases and J by 4 bases; unmatched bases: 4. This CDR3 is built from 14 residues. CDR3 DNA sequence: TGTGCCAGCAGCGTAGAAGGTAGCGGGTACGAGCAGTACTTC. Translating it yields CASSVEGSGYEQYF.

This chain uses TRBV29-1 with TRBJ1-2; D is uncertain. The germline CDR1 and CDR2 sequences are SQVTM and ANQGSEA. V was pared by 5 bases and J by 0 bases, with 13 bases between. The CDR3 is 14 amino acids. The CDR3 loop is CSVMLRAPNYGYTF. The CDR3 DNA follows: TGCAGCGTTATGCTAAGGGCTCCTAACTATGGCTACACCTTC.

The rearrangement uses TRBV7-2 and TRBJ1-1; possibly TRBD1 for D (5 bases). The germline gives CDR1 SGHTA, CDR2 FQGNSA. Trimming pared 2 bases from V and 3 bases from J, leaving 16 bases between. The CDR3 runs to 16 residues. DNA for the CDR3: TGTGCCAGCAGCTTAATTCAGGGACTAGCGGACACTGAAGCTTTCTTT. Translating gives CASSLIQGLADTEAFF.

V is TRBV5-4 and J is TRBJ1-4; 10 nucleotides match TRBD1. Germline V gene sequence: CDR1 SGHNT, CDR2 YYREEE (reference sequence). The ends lost 4 bases at V and 8 bases at J; junction bases unmatched: 5. This CDR3 spans 14 amino acids. This CDR3 is CASSGRDRGEKLFF. Here the CDR3 DNA reads TGTGCCAGCAGCGGCCGGGACAGGGGCGAAAAACTGTTTTTT.

V and J are TRBV5-1 and TRBJ2-3; possible D gene TRBD1, 6 bases. V was pared by 0 bases and J by 2 bases, with 10 bases between. Per germline, CDR1 SGHRS and CDR2 YFSETQ. This CDR3 region has 15 residues. For the CDR3, the DNA is TGCGCCAGCAGCTTGGATCAGGGGAACACAGATACGCAGTATTTT. Protein product: CASSLDQGNTDTQYF.

This sequence joins TRBV12-3 or TRBV12-4 and TRBJ1-6, with D tentatively TRBD1 (6 bases). V lost 5 bases and J 10 bases, leaving 15 bases between the germline ends. The CDR3 has 14 amino acids. CDR3: CASSPQGLISPLHF. CDR3 in DNA: TGTGCCAGCAGTCCACAGGGTCTCATATCACCCCTCCACTTT.